A selection of T cell receptor beta chains follows, all from one sample in a study of T cell changes during pregnancy in multiple sclerosis. Libraries were prepared by immunoSEQ multiplex PCR; TCRdb keeps only in-frame clonotypes and omits some of them. This sample has around 80,000 clones; around 94% occur once, and the top ten carry about 0.99%. Material: peripheral blood, obtained in the second trimester of pregnancy. The receptors originated from a female donor in good health, enrolled as a control in a pregnancy study. CDR3s leave out the opening cysteine and the closing phenylalanine or tryptophan.

V	CDR3
TRBV19	ASSPDLTGDWYEQY
TRBV5-1	ASSLPTGFNEQY
TRBV27	ASSLGQGGSSYNEQF
TRBV19	ASSTRPGQGSEQY
TRBV5-1	ASIGGIGEQF
TRBV29-1	SVEMGQRSSYEQY
TRBV5-1	ASSYGGVGDGYT
TRBV10-3	AISEELQGEAF
TRBV11-2	ASSDPIKGAIGTEAF
TRBV7-9	ASSTDTEAF
TRBV9	ASSPTGMPNTGELF
TRBV20-1	SRGALYEQY
TRBV18	ASSELAGGFGEQY
TRBV25-1	ASSEYNPRTGENTEAF
TRBV6-1	ASRLGLSYEQY
TRBV7-6	ASSLGEGANYGYT
TRBV2	ASSWSAGLGGGEQF
TRBV27	ASSLRDGGNEQY
TRBV14	ASSRTRIPGVRNTEAF
TRBV7-2	ASSLNEKLF
TRBV30	AWSVRGLAGVPPYNEQF
TRBV28	ASSSLAGEISYEQY
TRBV27	ASSPDRSTGNTIY
TRBV5-1	ASSLHTSGSNTEAF
TRBV7-9	ASSPRQGPGGTEAF
TRBV5-1	ASSDQGAGGELF
TRBV6-4	ASSLNTGELF
TRBV5-1	ASSLYRGVPYNEQF
TRBV27	ASRGLAGVDEQY
TRBV4-2	ASSQLGGGSGQETQY
TRBV4-2	ASSQAGTGRRNEQF
TRBV19	ASSPGRRLNEQY
TRBV5-5	ASSHTGSYEQY
TRBV28	ASSLRGRETQY
TRBV5-4	ASSFSSGSVETQY
TRBV19	ASSRTGGFNEQF
TRBV19	ASNTGTDNQPQH
TRBV9	ASSKGISGRTSDQPQH
TRBV29-1	SVEEVSSGSNEQF
TRBV5-1	ASSLATGAVYEQY
TRBV5-1	ASSLSGQGRDTQY
TRBV4-1	ASSQGQIRSSYEQY
TRBV2	ASSELAGERNEQF
TRBV28	ASSLATGTDTQY
TRBV18	ASSPFPSGSGYEQY